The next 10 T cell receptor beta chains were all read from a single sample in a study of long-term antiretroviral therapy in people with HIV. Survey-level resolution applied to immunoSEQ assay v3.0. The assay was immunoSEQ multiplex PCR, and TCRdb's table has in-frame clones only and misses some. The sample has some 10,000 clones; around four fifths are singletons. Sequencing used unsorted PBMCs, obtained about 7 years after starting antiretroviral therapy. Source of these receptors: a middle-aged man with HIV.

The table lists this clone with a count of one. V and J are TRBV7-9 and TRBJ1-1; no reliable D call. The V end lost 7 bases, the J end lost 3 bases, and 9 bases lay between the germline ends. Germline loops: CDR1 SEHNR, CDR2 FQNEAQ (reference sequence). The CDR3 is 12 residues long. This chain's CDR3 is CASTMADTEAFF. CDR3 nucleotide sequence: TGTGCCAGCACAATGGCGGACACTGAAGCTTTCTTT.

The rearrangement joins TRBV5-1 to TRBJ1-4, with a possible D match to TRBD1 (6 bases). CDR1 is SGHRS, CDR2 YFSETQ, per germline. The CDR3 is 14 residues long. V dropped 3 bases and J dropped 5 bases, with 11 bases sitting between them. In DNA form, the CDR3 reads TGCGCCAGCAGCTCGGACAGTCTAAATGAAAAACTGTTTTTT. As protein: CASSSDSLNEKLFF.

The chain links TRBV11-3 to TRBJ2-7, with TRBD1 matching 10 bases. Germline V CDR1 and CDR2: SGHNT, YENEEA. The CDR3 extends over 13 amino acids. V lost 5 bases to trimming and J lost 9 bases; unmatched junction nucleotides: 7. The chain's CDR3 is CASSLGTGEAQYF. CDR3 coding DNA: TGTGCCAGCAGCCTCGGGACAGGGGAAGCGCAGTACTTC.

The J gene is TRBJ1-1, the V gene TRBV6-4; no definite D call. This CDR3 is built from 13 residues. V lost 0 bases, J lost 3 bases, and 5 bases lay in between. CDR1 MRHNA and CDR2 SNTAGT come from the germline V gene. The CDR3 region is CASSDSPYTEAFF. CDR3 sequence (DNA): TGTGCCAGCAGTGACTCTCCTTACACTGAAGCTTTCTTT.

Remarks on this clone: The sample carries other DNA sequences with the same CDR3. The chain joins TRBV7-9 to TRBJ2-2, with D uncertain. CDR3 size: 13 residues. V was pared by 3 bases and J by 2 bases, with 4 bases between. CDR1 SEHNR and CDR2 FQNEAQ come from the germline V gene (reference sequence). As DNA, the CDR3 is TGTGCCAGCAGCTTGCCTAACACCGGGGAGCTGTTTTTT. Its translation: CASSLPNTGELFF.

CDR3 residues: CASSYQGETQYF. The CDR3 region has the DNA TGTGCCAGCAGTTACCAGGGGGAGACCCAGTACTTC. This rearrangement joins TRBV27 to TRBJ2-5, with a possible D match to TRBD1 (6 bases). Trimming took 4 bases from V and 5 from J, leaving 8 bases between them. CDR3 length: 12 amino acids. The V gene's germline CDR1 is MNHEY and CDR2 SMNVEV (reference sequence).

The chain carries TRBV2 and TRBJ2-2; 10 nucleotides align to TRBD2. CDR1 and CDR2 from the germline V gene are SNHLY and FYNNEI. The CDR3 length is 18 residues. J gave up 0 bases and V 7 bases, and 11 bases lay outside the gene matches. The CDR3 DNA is TGTGCCAGCACCCCCTGGGCTAGCGGGGGATCGAACACCGGGGAGCTGTTTTTT. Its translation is CASTPWASGGSNTGELFF.

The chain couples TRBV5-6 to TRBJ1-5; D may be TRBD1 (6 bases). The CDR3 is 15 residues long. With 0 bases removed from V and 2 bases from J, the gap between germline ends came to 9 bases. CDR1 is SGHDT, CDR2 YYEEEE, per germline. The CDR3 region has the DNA TGTGCCAGCAGCTTGGGGGCAGGGGGCAATCAGCCCCAGCATTTT. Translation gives CASSLGAGGNQPQHF.

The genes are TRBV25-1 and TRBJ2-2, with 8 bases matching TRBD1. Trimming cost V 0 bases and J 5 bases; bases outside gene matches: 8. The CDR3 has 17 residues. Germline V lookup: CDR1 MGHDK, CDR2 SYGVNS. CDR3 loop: CASSEYAAGGATGELFF. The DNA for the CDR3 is TGTGCCAGCAGTGAATACGCGGCAGGGGGCGCGACCGGGGAGCTGTTTTTT.

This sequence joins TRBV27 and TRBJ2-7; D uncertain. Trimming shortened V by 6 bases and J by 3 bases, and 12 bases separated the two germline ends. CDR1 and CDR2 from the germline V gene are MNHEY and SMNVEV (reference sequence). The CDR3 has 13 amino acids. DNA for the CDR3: TGTGCCAGCAGGGGGATGGACCTCTACGAGCAGTACTTC. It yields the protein CASRGMDLYEQYF.